The 9 T cell receptor beta chains below were found in one sample sequenced in a study of shared clonotypes between healthy human individuals. Only in-frame clones appear in the TCRdb table, and some are missing; sequencing was by immunoSEQ multiplex PCR. The repertoire holds about 1,900,000 clones, with roughly 95% as singletons. Naive CD8 cells lacked CD45RO and underwent positive selection for CCR7, leaving out terminally differentiated effector memory CD45RA+ cells. The sequenced material came from naive CD8+ T cells sorted from blood. The receptors were gathered from a man aged 18 to 29 in good health.

The chain employs TRBV7-8 and TRBJ2-7; D possibly corresponds to TRBD2 (5 bases). Germline values: CDR1 SGHVS, CDR2 FQNEAQ. V was shortened by 2 bases and J by 6 bases, with 11 bases between the two germline ends. The CDR3 sequence is 13 residues long. CDR3 residues: CASSLLLAGEQYF. The CDR3 nucleotides are TGTGCCAGCAGCTTATTGTTGGCGGGCGAGCAGTACTTC. Combining the CDR3 with reference TRBV7-8 and TRBJ2-7 gives the whole variable domain GAGVSQSPRYKVAKRGQDVALRCDPISGHVSLFWYQQALGQGPEFLTYFQNEAQLDKSGLPSDRFFAERPEGSVSTLKIQRTQQEDSAVYLCASSLLLAGEQYFGPGTRLTVT.

The chain has TRBV27 and TRBJ2-5, with 10 bases aligning to TRBD2. CDR3 length equals 16 residues. Germline V gene sequence: CDR1 MNHEY, CDR2 SMNVEV (reference sequence). V lost 1 base and J lost 2; bases outside the gene matches: 4. The CDR3 loop is CASSLFPAGGQETQYF. The DNA for the CDR3 is TGTGCCAGCAGTTTATTCCCAGCGGGGGGGCAAGAGACCCAGTACTTC.

J is TRBJ2-5 and V is TRBV5-1; TRBD2 agrees at 8 bases. Germline V lookup: CDR1 SGHRS, CDR2 YFSETQ. V trimming: 3 bases; J trimming: 4 bases; junction bases outside the gene matches: 8. This CDR3 contains 15 residues. This chain's CDR3 is CASSSLAGLGETQYF. For the CDR3, the DNA is TGCGCCAGCAGCTCCCTAGCGGGCTTGGGAGAGACCCAGTACTTC.

On this clone itself: Other DNA sequences in this sample translate to the same CDR3. This chain uses TRBV9 with TRBJ2-5, with 9 bases fitting TRBD1. V was pared by 4 bases and J by 5 bases, with 3 bases of the junction left unmatched. The CDR3 totals 13 residues. The germline CDR1 and CDR2 sequences are SGDLS and YYNGEE. CDR3 sequence (DNA): TGTGCCAGCAGCCTCGGACAGGGGGAGACCCAGTACTTC. It yields the protein CASSLGQGETQYF.

The genes are TRBV1 and TRBJ2-3; TRBD1, the table's D call, was not compared with the DNA. TRBV1 is assigned pseudogene status. This CDR3 contains 17 residues. CDR3 region: CTSSQVHPGHSTDTQYF. CDR3 in DNA: TGCACCAGCAGCCAAGTGCATCCGGGACACAGCACAGATACGCAGTATTTT.

In the case of this clone: The sample contains more than one DNA sequence encoding this CDR3. The V gene is TRBV28, the J gene TRBJ2-1; 7 bases match TRBD2. This CDR3 has 14 residues. V shed 5 bases, J shed 5 bases, and the junction held 6 bases outside the gene matches. Per the germline V gene, CDR1 is MDHEN and CDR2 is SYDVKM. The CDR3 coding sequence is TGTGCCAGCAGTCTAGCTGGGGGGGACAATGAGCAGTTCTTC. Protein: CASSLAGGDNEQFF. Variable domain in full (rest from reference TRBV28 and TRBJ2-1): DVKVTQSSRYLVKRTGEKVFLECVQDMDHENMFWYRQDPGLGLRLIYFSYDVKMKEKGDIPEGYSVSREKKERFSLILESASTNQTSMYLCASSLAGGDNEQFFGPGTRLTVL.

The chain recombines TRBV4-1 with TRBJ2-5; D is unresolved. Gene TRBJ2-7 matches the end of the DNA better, so the J call may be wrong. The germline CDR1 and CDR2 sequences are MGHRA and YSYEKL. The CDR3 loop spans 14 amino acids. The CDR3 sequence is CASSQVAGFGEQYF. Written as DNA, the CDR3 is TGCGCCAGCAGCCAAGTTGCAGGTTTCGGCGAGCAGTACTTC.

V gene TRBV2 combines with J gene TRBJ2-7, with D uncertain. The CDR3 covers 14 residues. Germline V gene lookup returns CDR1 SNHLY and CDR2 FYNNEI. V was trimmed by 0 bases and J by 4 bases, leaving 10 bases between them. In DNA form, the CDR3 reads TGTGCCAGCAGTGAAGCGCTTCTGGGATACGAGCAGTACTTC. Translation: CASSEALLGYEQYF.

This chain joins TRBV7-9 and TRBJ2-3; possible D gene TRBD2, 5 bases. The CDR3 covers 16 residues. V lost 2 bases, J lost 4 bases, and 16 bases lay in between. Germline assignment: CDR1 SEHNR and CDR2 FQNEAQ (reference sequence). The CDR3 DNA sequence: TGTGCCAGCAGCTTACCGGAGACCCGGCGGGCAGATACGCAGTATTTT. Encoded protein: CASSLPETRRADTQYF.